The clone carrying this T cell receptor (beta chain) was seen a few times. Its antigen remains unidentified. The sequencing template was cDNA reverse transcribed from extracted RNA. Data came from immunoSEQ multiplex PCR; TCRdb stores just in-frame clones and leaves some out. The table includes roughly 150,000 clones, 62% detected once. A FACSAria was used to sort CD4+ and CD8+ T cells. These cells came from PBMCs. The sample is drawn from a study of CD8+ T cells in alopecia areata. Study-wide results and limits: Sequencing of scalp samples also includes resident alphabeta T cells from normal skin.

CDR1 SQVTM and CDR2 ANQGSEA come from the germline V gene. This CDR3 region has 14 residues. The V gene lost 5 bases and the J gene lost 0 bases, with 14 bases spanning the gap. Material: CD8+ T cells sorted from blood. This receptor was taken from a human donor in good health. The chain has TRBV29-1 and TRBJ2-7, with a possible D match to TRBD2 (5 bases). The CDR3 sequence: CSVKIAPNSYEQYF. In DNA form, the CDR3 reads TGCAGCGTTAAGATAGCGCCTAACTCCTACGAGCAGTACTTC.